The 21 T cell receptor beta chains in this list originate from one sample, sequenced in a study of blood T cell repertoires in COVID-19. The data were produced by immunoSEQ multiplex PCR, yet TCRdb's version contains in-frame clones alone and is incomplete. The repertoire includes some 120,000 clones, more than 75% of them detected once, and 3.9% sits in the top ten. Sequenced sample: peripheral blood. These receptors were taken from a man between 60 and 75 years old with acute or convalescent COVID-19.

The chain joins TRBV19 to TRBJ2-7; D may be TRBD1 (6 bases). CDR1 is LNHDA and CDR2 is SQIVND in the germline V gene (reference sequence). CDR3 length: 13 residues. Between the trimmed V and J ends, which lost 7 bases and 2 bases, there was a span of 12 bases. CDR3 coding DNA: TGTGCCAGTACCTCGGGACACCCCTACGAGCAGTACTTC. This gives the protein CASTSGHPYEQYF.

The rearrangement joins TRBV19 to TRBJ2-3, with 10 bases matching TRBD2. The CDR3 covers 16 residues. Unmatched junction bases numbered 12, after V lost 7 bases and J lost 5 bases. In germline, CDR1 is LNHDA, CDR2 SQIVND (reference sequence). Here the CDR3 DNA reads TGTGCCAGTACCTCGCCCGCGCTAGCGGGAGAAGATACGCAGTATTTT. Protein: CASTSPALAGEDTQYF.

CDR3 in DNA: TGTGCCAGCAGCTTAGCCTCAGGGGGAAGGGCCGGGGAGCTGTTTTTT. Translated: CASSLASGGRAGELFF. V gene TRBV7-8 combines with J gene TRBJ2-2; 7 bases match TRBD1. The CDR3 contains 16 residues. J gave up 6 bases and V 0 bases, and 7 bases lay outside the gene matches. Germline V gene sequence: CDR1 SGHVS, CDR2 FQNEAQ.

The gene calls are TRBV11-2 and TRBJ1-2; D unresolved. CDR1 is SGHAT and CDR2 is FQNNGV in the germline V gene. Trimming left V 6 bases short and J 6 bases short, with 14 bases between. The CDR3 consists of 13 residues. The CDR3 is CASRMKDSNGYTF. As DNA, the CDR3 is TGTGCCAGCAGGATGAAAGACTCCAATGGCTACACCTTC.

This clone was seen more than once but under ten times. The CDR3 DNA reads TGCGCCAGCAGCTTGGCTGGGGCTACCCAGGAGCAGTACTTC. Amino acids: CASSLAGATQEQYF. The rearrangement links TRBV5-1 to TRBJ2-7, with D perhaps matching TRBD1 (5 bases). V shed 0 bases and J shed 7 bases, with 14 bases lying between them. The CDR3 extends over 14 amino acids. Germline V gene lookup returns CDR1 SGHRS and CDR2 YFSETQ.

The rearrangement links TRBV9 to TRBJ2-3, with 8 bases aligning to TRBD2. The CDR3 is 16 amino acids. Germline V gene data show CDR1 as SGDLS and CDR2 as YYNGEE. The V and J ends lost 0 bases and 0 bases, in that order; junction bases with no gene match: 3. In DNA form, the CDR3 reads TGTGCCAGCAGCGTAGACGGGAGGGGGAGCACAGATACGCAGTATTTT. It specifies CASSVDGRGSTDTQYF.

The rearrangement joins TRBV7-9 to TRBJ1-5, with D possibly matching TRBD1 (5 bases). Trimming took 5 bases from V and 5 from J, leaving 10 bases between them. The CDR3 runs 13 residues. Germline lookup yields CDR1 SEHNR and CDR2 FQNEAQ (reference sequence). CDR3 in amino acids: CASSRTPDQPQHF. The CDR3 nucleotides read TGTGCCAGCAGCCGGACACCCGATCAGCCCCAGCATTTT.

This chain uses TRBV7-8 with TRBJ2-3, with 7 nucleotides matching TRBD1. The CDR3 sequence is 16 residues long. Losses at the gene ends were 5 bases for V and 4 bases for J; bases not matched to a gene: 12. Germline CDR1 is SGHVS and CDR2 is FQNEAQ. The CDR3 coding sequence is TGTGCCAGCAGCAGCCGCCGGGACAGTTTCGCAGATACGCAGTATTTT. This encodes CASSSRRDSFADTQYF.

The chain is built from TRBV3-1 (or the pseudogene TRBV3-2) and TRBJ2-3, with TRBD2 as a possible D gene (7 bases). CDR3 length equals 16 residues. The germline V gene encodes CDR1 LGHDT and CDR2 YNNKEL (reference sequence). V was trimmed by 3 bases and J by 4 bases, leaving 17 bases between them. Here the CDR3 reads CASSQTSQGRADTQYF. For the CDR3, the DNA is TGTGCCAGCAGCCAGACCAGCCAGGGGAGGGCAGATACGCAGTATTTT.

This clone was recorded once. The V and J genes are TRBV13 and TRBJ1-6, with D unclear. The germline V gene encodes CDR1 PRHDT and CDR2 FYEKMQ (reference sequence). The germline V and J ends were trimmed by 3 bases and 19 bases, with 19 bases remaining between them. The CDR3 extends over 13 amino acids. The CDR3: CASSLGRNSPFHF. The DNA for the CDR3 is TGTGCCAGCAGCTTGGGCCGCAATTCACCGTTTCACTTT.

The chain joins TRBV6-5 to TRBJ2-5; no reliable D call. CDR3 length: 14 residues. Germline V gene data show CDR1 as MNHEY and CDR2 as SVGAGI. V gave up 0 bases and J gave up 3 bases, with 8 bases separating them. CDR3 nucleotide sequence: TGTGCCAGCAGTTACTCGCCCCGGGAAGAGACCCAGTACTTC. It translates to CASSYSPREETQYF.

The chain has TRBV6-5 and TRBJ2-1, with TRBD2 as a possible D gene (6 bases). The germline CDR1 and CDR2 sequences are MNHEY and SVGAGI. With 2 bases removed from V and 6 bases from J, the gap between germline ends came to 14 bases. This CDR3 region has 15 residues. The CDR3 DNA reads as TGTGCCAGCAGTTACGGGCAGGGAGGTTCCAATGAGCAGTTCTTC. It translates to CASSYGQGGSNEQFF.

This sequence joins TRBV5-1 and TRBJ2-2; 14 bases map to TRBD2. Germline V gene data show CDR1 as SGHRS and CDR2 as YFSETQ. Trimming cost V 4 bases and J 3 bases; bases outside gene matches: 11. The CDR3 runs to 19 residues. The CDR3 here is CASSGRTSGRLRDTGELFF. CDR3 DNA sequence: TGCGCCAGCAGCGGCCGGACTAGCGGGAGGTTAAGGGACACCGGGGAGCTGTTTTTT.

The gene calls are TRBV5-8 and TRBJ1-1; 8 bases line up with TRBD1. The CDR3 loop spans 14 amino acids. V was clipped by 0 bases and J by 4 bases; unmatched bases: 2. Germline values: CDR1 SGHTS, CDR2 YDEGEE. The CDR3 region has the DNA TGTGCCAGCAGCTTGGGACAGGGGTTCACTGAAGCTTTCTTT. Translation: CASSLGQGFTEAFF. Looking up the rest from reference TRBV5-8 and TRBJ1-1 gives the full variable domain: EAGVTQSPTHLIKTRGQQATLRCSPISGHTSVYWYQQALGLGLQFLLWYDEGEERNRGNFPPRFSGRQFPNYSSELNVNALELEDSALYLCASSLGQGFTEAFFGQGTRLTVV.

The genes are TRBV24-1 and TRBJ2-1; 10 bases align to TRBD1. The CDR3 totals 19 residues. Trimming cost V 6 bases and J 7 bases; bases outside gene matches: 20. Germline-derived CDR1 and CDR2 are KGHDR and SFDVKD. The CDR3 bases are TGTGCCACCAGTTTCCGGGACAGGGGACTCCTAGGCGGGACGAATGAGCAGTTCTTC. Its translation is CATSFRDRGLLGGTNEQFF.

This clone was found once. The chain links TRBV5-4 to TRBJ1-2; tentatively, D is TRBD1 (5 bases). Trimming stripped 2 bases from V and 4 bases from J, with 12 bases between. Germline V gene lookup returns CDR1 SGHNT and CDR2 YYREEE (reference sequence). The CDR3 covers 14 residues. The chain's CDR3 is CASSFIDRLYGYTF. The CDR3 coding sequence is TGTGCCAGCAGCTTTATCGACAGACTCTATGGCTACACCTTC.

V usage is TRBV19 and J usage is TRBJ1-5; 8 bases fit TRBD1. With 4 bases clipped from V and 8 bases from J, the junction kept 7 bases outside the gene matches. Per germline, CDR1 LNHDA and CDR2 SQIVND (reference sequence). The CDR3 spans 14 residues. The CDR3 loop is CASSNRGGAEPQHF. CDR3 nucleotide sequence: TGTGCCAGTAGTAACAGGGGGGGTGCGGAGCCCCAGCATTTT.

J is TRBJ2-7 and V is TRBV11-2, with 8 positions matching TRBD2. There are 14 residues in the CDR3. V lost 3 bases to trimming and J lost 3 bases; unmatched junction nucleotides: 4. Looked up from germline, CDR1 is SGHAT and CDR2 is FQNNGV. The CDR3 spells CASSLGGRYYEQYF. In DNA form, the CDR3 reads TGTGCCAGCAGCTTGGGCGGGAGGTACTACGAGCAGTACTTC.

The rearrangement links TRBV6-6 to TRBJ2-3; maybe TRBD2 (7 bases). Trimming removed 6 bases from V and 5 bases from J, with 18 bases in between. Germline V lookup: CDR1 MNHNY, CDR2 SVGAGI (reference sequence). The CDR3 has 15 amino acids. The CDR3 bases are TGTGCCAGCAGCCCCCGGGGGGCGGAAAAAGATACGCAGTATTTT. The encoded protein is CASSPRGAEKDTQYF.

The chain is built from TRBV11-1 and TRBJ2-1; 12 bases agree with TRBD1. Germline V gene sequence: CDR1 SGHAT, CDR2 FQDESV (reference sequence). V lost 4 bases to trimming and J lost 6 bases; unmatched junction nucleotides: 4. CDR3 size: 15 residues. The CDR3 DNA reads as TGTGCCAGCAGCTCGGGACAGGGGGCTGCCAATGAGCAGTTCTTC. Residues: CASSSGQGAANEQFF.

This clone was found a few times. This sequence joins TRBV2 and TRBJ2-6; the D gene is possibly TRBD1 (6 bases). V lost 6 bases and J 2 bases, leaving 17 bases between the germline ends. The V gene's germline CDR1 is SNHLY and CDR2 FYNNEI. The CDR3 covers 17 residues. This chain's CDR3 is CASRGGRGQTGANVLTF. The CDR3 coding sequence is TGTGCCAGCAGAGGGGGACGGGGTCAAACTGGGGCCAACGTCCTGACTTTC.